The T cell receptor (beta chain) described here comes from a study of CD8+CD57+ T cells in acquired aplastic anemia. Study-wide context: The average for DNA from sorted CD4+ and CD8+ cells was roughly 3 ug.

Patients who underwent sequencing had shown CD8+CD57+ cell expansion by flow cytometry. V shed 2 bases and J 7 bases; nucleotides not matched to a gene: 13. Germline CDR1 is DFQATT and CDR2 is SNEGSKA (reference sequence). This CDR3 is 16 amino acids long. According to the study, genomic DNA was the template for TCR beta VDJ and CDR3 profiling. TCRdb fed the reads into MiXCR, producing one record per CDR3 protein. The table includes about 160,000 distinct CDR3 sequences, about two thirds detected once. This clonotype was observed at least ten times. This TCR derives from a human donor with aplastic anemia. The specimen sequenced was sorted CD4+, CD8+, or CD8+CD57+ T cells (not recorded which) from PBMCs. This chain joins TRBV20-1 and TRBJ1-5; 8 nucleotides align to TRBD1. CDR3 region: CSARSRTQGESQPQHF. The CDR3 DNA follows: TGCAGTGCTAGAAGTCGGACACAGGGGGAAAGCCAGCCCCAGCATTTT.